The 8 T cell receptor beta chains below were found in one sample sequenced in a study of immune characterization of retroperitoneal liposarcoma. TCRdb independently ran MiXCR on the PCR reads; one entry per CDR3 protein. The profile shows roughly 9,800 distinct CDR3 sequences, approximately 28% of them singletons. Input material: tumor tissue. The receptors derive from a male donor with retroperitoneal liposarcoma.

V usage is TRBV12-3 or TRBV12-4 and J usage is TRBJ2-1; D possibly matches TRBD1 or TRBD2 (5 bases each). This CDR3 comprises 16 residues. Trimming cost V 6 bases and J 8 bases, with 23 bases left between them. This chain's CDR3 is CASSKQTGAGAYEQFF. DNA of the CDR3: TGTGCCAGCAGCAAACAGACCGGGGCCGGGGCCTATGAGCAGTTCTTC.

This clonotype has only a few counts. The CDR3 region has the DNA TGTGCCAGCAGTTTAGGGGCGGGAGCGCCCACCGGGGAGCTGTTTTTT. This gives the protein CASSLGAGAPTGELFF. V usage is TRBV12-3 or TRBV12-4 and J usage is TRBJ2-2; 7 bases align to TRBD2. Losses at the gene ends were 1 base for V and 4 bases for J; bases not matched to a gene: 6. The CDR3 contains 16 residues.

This clonotype is medium-sized in the sample. This chain uses TRBV6-1 with TRBJ2-1, with 10 bases aligning to TRBD2. Trimming cost V 1 base and J 2 bases; bases outside gene matches: 14. Germline CDR1 is MNHNS and CDR2 is SASEGT. The CDR3 is 20 residues long. CDR3 coding DNA: TGTGCCAGCAGTGAAGTTCAAAGCCCTAGCGGGGGACGTACCTACAATGAGCAGTTCTTC. Protein: CASSEVQSPSGGRTYNEQFF.

Ten or more counts support this clonotype. The V call is TRBV6-1, the J call TRBJ2-1; D might be TRBD1 or TRBD2, each matching 6 bases. Near its end, the DNA agrees better with TRBJ2-7, so the J call may be wrong. Germline CDR1 MNHNS, CDR2 SASEGT. The CDR3 sequence is 13 residues long. The CDR3 protein is CASRTGAYNEQYF. CDR3 bases: TGTGCCAGCAGAACGGGGGCCTACAATGAGCAGTACTTC.

Concerning this clonotype: Likely a read error: the CDR3 ends without its conserved phenylalanine or tryptophan. The DNA is omitted, as the CDR3 cannot be located on it reliably, and the CDR3 follows TCRdb's listing. The genes are TRBV7-2 and TRBJ2-6; the table's D call, TRBD1, has no DNA check behind it. CDR1 is SGHTA, CDR2 FQGNSA, per germline. The CDR3 contains 15 residues when both ends are counted. CDR3 residues: CASSGRKGETQYFGA.

This clonotype was seen ten or more times. The chain combines TRBV6-1 with TRBJ2-6; D is perhaps TRBD1 or TRBD2 (5 bases each). CDR3 length: 15 amino acids. Germline V lookup: CDR1 MNHNS, CDR2 SASEGT. Trimming pared 3 bases from V and 2 bases from J, leaving 8 bases between. CDR3 DNA: TGTGCCAGCAGTGATGGGGGAACTGGGGCCAACGTCCTGACTTTC. Its translation is CASSDGGTGANVLTF.

This chain links TRBV24-1 with TRBJ2-3; TRBD2 agrees at 14 bases. The CDR3 consists of 21 residues. The ends lost 2 bases at V and 2 bases at J; junction bases unmatched: 14. Germline assignment: CDR1 KGHDR and CDR2 SFDVKD. CDR3 loop: CATSDSTRLAGGPRDTDTQYF. DNA for the CDR3: TGTGCCACCAGTGATTCCACCCGACTAGCGGGAGGGCCACGGGACACAGATACGCAGTATTTT.

The V gene is TRBV11-3, the J gene TRBJ2-3, with 8 bases matching TRBD2. TRBJ2-7 explains the end of the DNA better; the J call may be wrong. There are 15 residues in the CDR3. From germline, CDR1 is SGHNT and CDR2 YENEEA. CDR3 in amino acids: CASSSRGGFTGEQYF. The CDR3 DNA follows: TGTGCCAGCAGCTCGCGCGGGGGGTTCACGGGTGAGCAGTACTTC.